The T cell receptor (beta chain) described here comes from a study of T cells in localized non-small cell lung cancer. Measured with immunoSEQ multiplex PCR; TCRdb has only the in-frame clones, and not every one. The sample shows tens of thousands of clones, 88% of them seen only once. The study, taken as a whole, reports: There were a median roughly 60 of the top 100 tumor clones appearing in adjacent lung.

This CDR3 contains 14 residues. Trimming left V 6 bases short and J 6 bases short, with 15 bases between. Germline CDR1 is ENHRY and CDR2 is SYGVKD. In regard to this clone: Antigen specificity is unknown.

The source of this sequence is a woman aged 40-75 years with stage I squamous cell lung carcinoma. J is TRBJ2-1 and V is TRBV10-3; maybe TRBD1 (5 bases). The source material was peripheral blood, sampled before any cancer treatment. The CDR3 here is CAIRRTKELNEQFF. For the CDR3, the DNA is TGTGCCATCAGACGGACAAAAGAACTCAATGAGCAGTTCTTC.